Below are 14 T cell receptor beta chains sequenced from a single sample in a study of cytomegalovirus exposure and HLA in healthy donors. Primers included in the PCR were 60 Vbeta and 13 Jbeta primers. Using immunoSEQ multiplex PCR, the repertoire was profiled, and TCRdb retains in-frame clones only, with some absent. The sample yields some 100,000 clones, roughly 83% seen once. Specimen: PBMCs. The receptor source for this set is a male donor in good health and CMV-seropositive.

This chain connects TRBV5-1 to TRBJ1-1; perhaps TRBD1 as D (6 bases). This CDR3 region has 17 residues. V shed 4 bases and J shed 1 base, with 20 bases lying between them. Germline assignment: CDR1 SGHRS and CDR2 YFSETQ. In DNA form, the CDR3 reads TGCGCCAGCAGCCCATTGGCAGCAAACAGGGAGAACACTGAAGCTTTCTTT. The encoded protein is CASSPLAANRENTEAFF.

The chain employs TRBV6-6 and TRBJ1-6, with D perhaps matching TRBD1 (5 bases). The germline V gene encodes CDR1 MNHNY and CDR2 SVGAGI (reference sequence). The CDR3 extends over 12 amino acids. Trimming took off 6 bases at V and 15 bases at J, with 15 bases between the two ends. The CDR3 region has the DNA TGTGCCAGCAGGGCGACAGTGTTGGGCCTCCACTTT. This codes for CASRATVLGLHF.

V and J are TRBV6-5 and TRBJ2-5, with 11 positions matching TRBD2. V was clipped by 6 bases and J by 0 bases; unmatched bases: 3. CDR3 length: 15 amino acids. CDR1 and CDR2 from the germline V gene are MNHEY and SVGAGI. CDR3 residues: CASRASGGHQETQYF. For the CDR3, the DNA is TGTGCCAGCAGGGCTAGCGGGGGGCACCAAGAGACCCAGTACTTC.

This clone was detected once. The chain employs TRBV11-3 and TRBJ2-6; 10 nucleotides align to TRBD1. Germline values: CDR1 SGHNT, CDR2 YENEEA. The CDR3 runs 18 residues. Losses at the gene ends were 6 bases for V and 0 bases for J; bases not matched to a gene: 8. The CDR3 is CASRGTGDPFSGANVLTF. The CDR3 nucleotides are TGTGCCAGCAGGGGGACAGGGGATCCTTTCTCTGGGGCCAACGTCCTGACTTTC.

The rearrangement uses TRBV7-2 and TRBJ1-1; 9 bases match TRBD1. In germline, CDR1 is SGHTA, CDR2 FQGNSA. This CDR3 contains 14 residues. V lost 2 bases to trimming and J lost 6 bases; unmatched junction nucleotides: 4. CDR3 coding DNA: TGTGCCAGCAGCTTATCCCGGACAGGGGCTGAAGCTTTCTTT. Protein product: CASSLSRTGAEAFF.

The rearrangement links TRBV2 to TRBJ1-2, with 7 nucleotides matching TRBD1. With 6 bases clipped from V and 7 bases from J, the junction kept 11 bases outside the gene matches. CDR1 SNHLY and CDR2 FYNNEI come from the germline V gene. This CDR3 has 14 amino acids. CDR3 nucleotides: TGTGCCAGCAGAGGTACCGGGACAGCTGGTGGCTACACCTTC. Protein: CASRGTGTAGGYTF.

The CDR3 region is CAWSVAAGQYF. CDR3 coding DNA: TGTGCCTGGAGTGTGGCAGCAGGGCAGTACTTC. V is TRBV30 and J is TRBJ2-7; D unclear. Trimming removed 0 bases from V and 9 bases from J, with 9 bases in between. This CDR3 has 11 amino acids. Germline values: CDR1 GTSNPN, CDR2 SVGIG (reference sequence).

This clone was detected only a few times. This chain joins TRBV5-4 and TRBJ2-7, with TRBD1 matching 7 bases. V trimming: 4 bases; J trimming: 0 bases; junction bases outside the gene matches: 4. The CDR3 has 14 amino acids. Germline assignment: CDR1 SGHNT and CDR2 YYREEE (reference sequence). The CDR3 is CASSVDRDSYEQYF. The CDR3, as DNA: TGTGCCAGCAGCGTTGACAGGGACTCCTACGAGCAGTACTTC. Combining the CDR3 with reference TRBV5-4 and TRBJ2-7 gives the whole variable domain ETGVTQSPTHLIKTRGQQVTLRCSSQSGHNTVSWYQQALGQGPQFIFQYYREEENGRGNFPPRFSGLQFPNYSSELNVNALELDDSALYLCASSVDRDSYEQYFGPGTRLTVT.

This chain links TRBV5-4 with TRBJ2-2, with 10 bases fitting TRBD1. Trimming removed 4 bases from V and 0 bases from J; junction bases left unmatched: 6. The CDR3 length is 17 residues. The germline CDR1 and CDR2 sequences are SGHNT and YYREEE (reference sequence). In DNA, the CDR3 is TGTGCCAGCAGCCCGCCGGGACAGGGGTCGAACACCGGGGAGCTGTTTTTT. Translating gives CASSPPGQGSNTGELFF.

The chain carries TRBV4-3 and TRBJ2-3, with 7 nucleotides matching TRBD2. After removal of 1 base from V and 5 bases from J, the junction contained 6 bases not matched to a gene. The CDR3 has 15 residues. Looked up from germline, CDR1 is LGHNA and CDR2 is YSLEER. CDR3 amino acids: CASSQGAGEEDTQYF. CDR3 nucleotide sequence: TGCGCCAGCAGCCAAGGTGCGGGGGAGGAAGATACGCAGTATTTT.

This clone was observed a handful of times. The genes are TRBV6-4 and TRBJ2-7; TRBD2 agrees at 8 bases. Trimming removed 0 bases from V and 7 bases from J; junction bases left unmatched: 8. CDR3 length: 15 residues. The germline CDR1 and CDR2 sequences are MRHNA and SNTAGT. The CDR3 DNA reads TGTGCCAGCAGTGACTCTCGGCGGGGGGCACGTGAGCAGTACTTC. Translation gives CASSDSRRGAREQYF.

The V and J genes are TRBV5-1 and TRBJ2-5; perhaps TRBD1 as D (5 bases). Germline loops: CDR1 SGHRS, CDR2 YFSETQ. V lost 1 base and J lost 0, with 13 bases in between. This CDR3 has 16 amino acids. CDR3 bases: TGCGCCAGCAGCTTGATGGCTCAAGGGGACCAAGAGACCCAGTACTTC. Its protein is CASSLMAQGDQETQYF.

This clone was seen more than once but under ten times. V usage is TRBV30 and J usage is TRBJ1-1; D gene uncertain. V was clipped by 2 bases and J by 0 bases, with 7 bases between them. The CDR3 is 13 amino acids. The germline V gene has CDR1 GTSNPN and CDR2 SVGIG (reference sequence). CDR3 sequence: CAWSLSVNTEAFF. The CDR3 nucleotides are TGTGCCTGGAGTCTTTCGGTGAACACTGAAGCTTTCTTT.

The chain combines TRBV7-8 with TRBJ1-5; 7 positions match TRBD1. After removal of 5 bases from V and 3 bases from J, the junction contained 13 bases not matched to a gene. In germline, CDR1 is SGHVS, CDR2 FQNEAQ. The CDR3 extends over 17 amino acids. Here the CDR3 reads CASSLLRGSIDNQPQHF. CDR3 sequence (DNA): TGTGCCAGCAGCCTCCTCAGGGGGAGCATTGACAATCAGCCCCAGCATTTT.